The next 23 T cell receptor beta chains were all read from a single sample in a study of post-analysis software for immune sequencing data. Study-level points and caveats: TRBV segments more frequent in patients than in controls numbered five and included TRBV5-6, TRBV5-1 and TRBV20-1.

Unique molecular identifiers were present in the TCR beta cDNA libraries. One entry per CDR3 protein results from TCRdb running MiXCR on the PCR reads. Altogether a few hundred thousand distinct CDR3 sequences are present, 35% to 45% being singletons, with the ten largest covering under 5.5%. The antigens these receptors bind are not known. Material for sequencing was blood. The receptors were gathered from a girl between 5 and 17 years old with multiple sclerosis.

This clonotype was detected only a few times. A single base separates this from a much larger clone, so it may be a read error. J is TRBJ2-7 and V is TRBV29-1; the D is unclear. The V and J ends lost 1 base and 7 bases respectively, with 8 bases between them. The germline gives CDR1 SQVTM, CDR2 ANQGSEA. This CDR3 contains 11 residues. In nucleotides, the CDR3 is TGCAGCGTTGAAGGGCGCAATGAGCAGTACTTC. This translates into CSVEGRNEQYF.

Ten or more counts support this clonotype. The chain has TRBV5-1 and TRBJ2-3; no definite D call. Germline CDR1 is SGHRS and CDR2 is YFSETQ. This CDR3 is 16 amino acids long. V was shortened by 0 bases and J by 2 bases, with 13 bases between the two germline ends. CDR3 coding DNA: TGCGCCAGCAGCTTGGGACAAATCTTTTTCACAGATACGCAGTATTTT. Its translation is CASSLGQIFFTDTQYF.

This clonotype was recorded many times. CDR3 DNA: TGTGCCAGCAGTCCAGGTCTCCCCCCCGGGACAGCGTCCTATGGCTACACCTTC. It encodes CASSPGLPPGTASYGYTF. The rearrangement uses TRBV28 and TRBJ1-2, with 7 nucleotides matching TRBD1. The junction had 19 bases not matched to a gene; V was cut back by 5 bases and J by 4 bases. Germline CDR1 MDHEN, CDR2 SYDVKM. The CDR3 has 18 residues.

This clonotype was detected ten times or more. The gene calls are TRBV24-1 and TRBJ2-3; 8 bases are shared with TRBD2. The CDR3 sequence is 15 residues long. CDR1 and CDR2 (germline): KGHDR, SFDVKD. The V and J ends lost 6 bases and 3 bases, in that order; junction bases with no gene match: 7. For the CDR3, the DNA is TGTGCCACCAGTCGAGAGCGGGGGTTTACAGATACGCAGTATTTT. This sequence encodes CATSRERGFTDTQYF.

This clonotype has ten or more counts. The chain links TRBV10-3 to TRBJ1-1, with TRBD1 matching over 8 bases. J was trimmed by 3 bases and V by 4 bases; bases with no gene match: 4. CDR1 ENHRY and CDR2 SYGVKD come from the germline V gene. There are 14 residues in the CDR3. CDR3 protein: CAISGTGWDTEAFF. CDR3 in DNA: TGTGCCATCAGTGGGACAGGGTGGGACACTGAAGCTTTCTTT.

This rearrangement joins TRBV4-3 to TRBJ1-1; D may be TRBD1 (5 bases). The CDR3 has 12 residues. Germline CDR1 reads LGHNA; CDR2 reads YSLEER. V shed 5 bases and J shed 7 bases, with 11 bases lying between them. For the CDR3, the DNA is TGCGCCAGCAGCAACCGGGACGGTGAAGCTTTCTTT. Protein product: CASSNRDGEAFF.

The rearrangement links TRBV20-1 to TRBJ2-4, with D uncertain. The DNA matches TRBJ2-7 better at its end, which makes the J call doubtful. The CDR3 is made up of 12 amino acids. Germline assignment: CDR1 DFQATT and CDR2 SNEGSKA (reference sequence). CDR3 DNA sequence: TGCAGTGCTAGCGGATCCTCTCCCGAGCAGTACTTC. As protein: CSASGSSPEQYF.

This clonotype has only a few counts. In nucleotides, the CDR3 is TGTGCCAGCAGTTATAATTGGCTAGCGGGGGAGCGCACAGATACGCAGTATTTT. Its translation is CASSYNWLAGERTDTQYF. This chain links TRBV28 with TRBJ2-3, with 10 bases lining up with TRBD2. Germline trimming cut 4 bases from V and 1 base from J; bases unmatched to any gene: 11. The CDR3 is 18 residues long. Germline V gives CDR1 MDHEN, CDR2 SYDVKM.

On this clonotype itself: This may arise from a read error, as a much more abundant clone is one base away. The chain combines TRBV7-8 with TRBJ2-7; D gene unclear. The CDR3 runs 13 residues. The V gene's germline CDR1 is SGHVS and CDR2 FQNEAQ. The V end lost 1 base, the J end lost 4 bases, and 8 bases lay between the germline ends. Here the CDR3 DNA reads TGTGCCAGCAGCTTAGGTCCGGTTTACGAGCAGTACTTC. This translates into CASSLGPVYEQYF.

The rearrangement links TRBV20-1 to TRBJ2-1; no firm D call. The V end lost 3 bases, the J end lost 3 bases, and 12 bases lay between the germline ends. Per germline, CDR1 DFQATT and CDR2 SNEGSKA (reference sequence). The CDR3 is made up of 14 amino acids. The CDR3: CSASRSPYYNEQFF. As DNA, the CDR3 is TGCAGTGCTAGTCGGTCACCATACTACAATGAGCAGTTCTTC.

This clonotype showed up many times. This chain links TRBV4-1 with TRBJ2-1, with 10 bases identical to TRBD2. Germline V gene data show CDR1 as MGHRA and CDR2 as YSYEKL. CDR3 length: 14 residues. The trim removed 6 bases at V and 9 bases at J, leaving 8 bases unmatched. In DNA form, the CDR3 reads TGCGCCAGCAGGCATAGCGGGGGGTTGAGTGAGCAGTTCTTC. This sequence encodes CASRHSGGLSEQFF.

As regards this clonotype: A much larger clone lies one base from this, so it may be a read error. V is TRBV6-2 or TRBV6-3 and J is TRBJ2-1; 7 bases align to TRBD1. The J call may be in error: the DNA end matches TRBJ2-7 better. Germline CDR1 reads MNHEY; CDR2 reads SVGEGT. There are 14 residues in the CDR3. CDR3 region: CASAYGTAYNEQYF. DNA of the CDR3: TGTGCCAGCGCCTATGGGACAGCCTACAATGAGCAGTACTTC.

Concerning this clonotype itself: Mismatch with germline at one junction end may stem from a read error. This rearrangement joins TRBV5-1 to TRBJ1-5; possible D gene TRBD1, 5 bases. Germline V gene data show CDR1 as SGHRS and CDR2 as YFSETQ. The CDR3 extends over 13 amino acids. In DNA form, the CDR3 reads TGCGTCAGCAGCTCGGCGGGGGATCAGCCCCAGCATTTT. Encoded protein: CVSSSAGDQPQHF. The full variable domain, rest sourced from reference TRBV5-1 and TRBJ1-5, is KAGVTQTPRYLIKTRGQQVTLSCSPISGHRSVSWYQQTPGQGLQFLFEYFSETQRNKGNFPGRFSGRQFSNSRSEMNVSTLELGDSALYLCVSSSAGDQPQHFGDGTRLSIL.

A word on this clonotype: One base away lies a much larger clone, so this may be a sequencing read error. This chain connects TRBV11-2 to TRBJ2-1; maybe TRBD1 (5 bases). CDR1 and CDR2 (germline): SGHAT, FQNNGV. V lost 0 bases to trimming and J lost 9 bases, with 9 bases between them. The CDR3 runs to 13 residues. The CDR3: CASSLDRGCEQFF. In nucleotides, the CDR3 is TGTGCCAGCAGCTTAGATAGGGGCTGTGAGCAGTTCTTC.

The chain combines TRBV28 with TRBJ2-7; 7 nucleotides match TRBD1. CDR3 length equals 14 residues. Germline assignment: CDR1 MDHEN and CDR2 SYDVKM. V trimming: 7 bases; J trimming: 2 bases; junction bases outside the gene matches: 8. The CDR3 is CASKDRDRAYEQYF. The DNA for the CDR3 is TGTGCCAGCAAGGACCGGGACAGAGCCTACGAGCAGTACTTC.

Turning to this clonotype: A much larger clone lies a single base off, so this may be a read error. The chain recombines TRBV20-1 with TRBJ2-3; 11 positions match TRBD2. The CDR3 is made up of 15 amino acids. Germline CDR1 reads DFQATT; CDR2 reads SNEGSKA (reference sequence). V lost 1 base and J lost 6; bases outside the gene matches: 6. Here the CDR3 reads CSARALAGGPDTQYF. The CDR3 DNA is TGCAGTGCTAGAGCCCTAGCGGGGGGACCGGATACGCAGTATTTT.

This clonotype was detected ten times or more. The chain combines TRBV12-3 or TRBV12-4 with TRBJ1-6, with 9 bases identical to TRBD1. The CDR3 spans 19 residues. V trimming: 4 bases; J trimming: 6 bases; junction bases outside the gene matches: 16. CDR3 DNA: TGTGCCAGCAGTTCCATCTTCGGGACAGGGTCCTTGGGTAATTCACCCCTCCACTTT. Its translation: CASSSIFGTGSLGNSPLHF.

The table lists this clonotype with many counts. The chain uses TRBV12-3 or TRBV12-4 and TRBJ1-6; TRBD1 agrees at 8 bases. This CDR3 is built from 14 residues. V lost 5 bases, J lost 7 bases, and 4 bases stayed unmatched. This chain's CDR3 is CASSQGAGNSPLHF. CDR3 nucleotide sequence: TGTGCCAGCAGTCAGGGGGCCGGGAATTCACCCCTCCACTTT.

CDR3 nucleotide sequence: TGTGCCAGCAGGAGGACAGGGGGGGGCGAGGCTGAAGCTTTCTTT. Its translation is CASRRTGGGEAEAFF. The chain links TRBV28 to TRBJ1-1; 10 bases align to TRBD1. With 6 bases clipped from V and 6 bases from J, the junction kept 10 bases outside the gene matches. The CDR3 spans 15 residues. Germline V gene lookup returns CDR1 MDHEN and CDR2 SYDVKM.

This clonotype was observed a handful of times. A much larger clonotype is one base distant, so this may be a read error. The chain combines TRBV6-2 or TRBV6-3 with TRBJ1-1; 8 bases map to TRBD1. CDR1 and CDR2 from the germline V gene are MNHEY and SVGEGT. The CDR3 loop spans 12 amino acids. CDR3 amino acids: CVSSRDRIKAFF. The CDR3 DNA reads TGTGTCAGCAGTCGGGACAGGATAAAAGCTTTCTTT.

This clonotype was picked up many times. The rearrangement links TRBV4-1 to TRBJ1-5; D is uncertain. The CDR3 has 13 amino acids. Between the trimmed V and J ends, which lost 4 bases and 5 bases, there was a span of 9 bases. Germline V gene lookup returns CDR1 MGHRA and CDR2 YSYEKL. CDR3 coding DNA: TGCGCCAGCAGCCTCCGCACTGATCAGCCCCAGCATTTT. Its translation is CASSLRTDQPQHF.

This clonotype was counted at least ten times. The chain uses TRBV6-2 or TRBV6-3 and TRBJ2-5; perhaps TRBD2 as D (5 bases). The V gene's germline CDR1 is MNHEY and CDR2 SVGEGT. This CDR3 is built from 19 residues. The V end was cut by 7 bases, the J end by 3 bases, with 30 bases between. Here the CDR3 reads CASIGAVVLPGITEETQYF. The DNA for the CDR3 is TGTGCCAGCATCGGAGCGGTAGTACTCCCCGGGATTACAGAAGAGACCCAGTACTTC.

This clonotype was detected only a few times. The chain combines TRBV19 with TRBJ1-1; 7 bases are shared with TRBD1. The CDR3 consists of 16 residues. CDR1 is LNHDA, CDR2 SQIVND, per germline (reference sequence). Trimming took 4 bases from V and 1 from J; bases not matched to a gene: 9. This chain's CDR3 is CASSTPTGKRNTEAFF. The DNA of the CDR3 is TGTGCCAGTAGTACCCCGACAGGGAAGAGGAACACTGAAGCTTTCTTT.